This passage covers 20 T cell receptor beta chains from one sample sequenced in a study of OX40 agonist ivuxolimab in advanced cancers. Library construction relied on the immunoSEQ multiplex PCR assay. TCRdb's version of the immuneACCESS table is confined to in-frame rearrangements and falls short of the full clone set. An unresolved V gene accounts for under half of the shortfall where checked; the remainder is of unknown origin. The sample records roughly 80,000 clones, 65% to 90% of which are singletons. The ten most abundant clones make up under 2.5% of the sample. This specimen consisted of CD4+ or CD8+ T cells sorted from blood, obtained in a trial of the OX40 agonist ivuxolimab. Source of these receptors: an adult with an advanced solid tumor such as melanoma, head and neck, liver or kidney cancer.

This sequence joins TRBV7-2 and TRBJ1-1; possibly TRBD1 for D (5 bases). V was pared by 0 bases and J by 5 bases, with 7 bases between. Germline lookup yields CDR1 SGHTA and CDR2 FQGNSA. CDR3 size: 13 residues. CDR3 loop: CASSLAQGTEAFF. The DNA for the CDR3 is TGTGCCAGCAGCTTAGCGCAGGGTACTGAAGCTTTCTTT.

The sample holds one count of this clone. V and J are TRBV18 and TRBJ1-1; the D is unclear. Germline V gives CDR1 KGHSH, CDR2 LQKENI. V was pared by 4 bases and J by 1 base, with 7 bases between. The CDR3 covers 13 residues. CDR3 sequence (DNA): TGTGCCAGCTCACGGGCGAAGAACACTGAAGCTTTCTTT. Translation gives CASSRAKNTEAFF.

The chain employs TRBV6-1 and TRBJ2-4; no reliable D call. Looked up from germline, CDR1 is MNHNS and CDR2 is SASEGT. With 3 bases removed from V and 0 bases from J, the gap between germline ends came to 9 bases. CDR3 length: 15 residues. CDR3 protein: CASSDIGLAKNIQYF. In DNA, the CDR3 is TGTGCCAGCAGTGACATCGGGCTAGCCAAAAACATTCAGTACTTC.

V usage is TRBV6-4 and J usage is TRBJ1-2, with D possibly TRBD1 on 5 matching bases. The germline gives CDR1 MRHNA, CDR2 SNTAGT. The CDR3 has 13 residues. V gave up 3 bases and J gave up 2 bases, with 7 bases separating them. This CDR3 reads CASSETGNYGYTF. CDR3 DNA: TGTGCCAGCAGTGAAACAGGAAACTATGGCTACACCTTC.

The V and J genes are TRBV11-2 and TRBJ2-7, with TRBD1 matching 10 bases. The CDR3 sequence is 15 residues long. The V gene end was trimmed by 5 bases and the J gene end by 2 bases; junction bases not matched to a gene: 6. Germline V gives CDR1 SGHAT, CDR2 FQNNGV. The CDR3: CASSRGQGGTYEQYF. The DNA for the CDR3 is TGTGCCAGCAGCCGCGGACAGGGGGGTACCTACGAGCAGTACTTC. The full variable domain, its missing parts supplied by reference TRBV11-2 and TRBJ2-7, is EAGVAQSPRYKIIEKRQSVAFWCNPISGHATLYWYQQILGQGPKLLIQFQNNGVVDDSQLPKDRFSAERLKGVDSTLKIQPAKLEDSAVYLCASSRGQGGTYEQYFGPGTRLTVT.

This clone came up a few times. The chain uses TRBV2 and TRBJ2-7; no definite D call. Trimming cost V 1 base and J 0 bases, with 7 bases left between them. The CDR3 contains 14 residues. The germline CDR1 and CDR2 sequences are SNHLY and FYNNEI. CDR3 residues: CASSEVASSYEQYF. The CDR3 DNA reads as TGTGCCAGCAGTGAAGTTGCCAGCTCCTACGAGCAGTACTTC.

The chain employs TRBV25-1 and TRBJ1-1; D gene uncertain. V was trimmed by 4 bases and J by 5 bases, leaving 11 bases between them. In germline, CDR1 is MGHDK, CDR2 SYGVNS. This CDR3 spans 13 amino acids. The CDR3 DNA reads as TGTGCCAGCAGTGGGCCCCTGGCAACTGAAGCTTTCTTT. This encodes CASSGPLATEAFF.

CDR3 DNA sequence: TGTGCCAGCAGCCAAGGCTTACAGGGAGCTAACTATGGCTACACCTTC. Translating it yields CASSQGLQGANYGYTF. V is TRBV4-2 and J is TRBJ1-2; a possible D gene is TRBD1 (6 bases). Germline V CDR1 and CDR2: LGHNA, YNFKEQ. V dropped 1 base and J dropped 0 bases, with 12 bases sitting between them. The length of the CDR3 is 16 residues.

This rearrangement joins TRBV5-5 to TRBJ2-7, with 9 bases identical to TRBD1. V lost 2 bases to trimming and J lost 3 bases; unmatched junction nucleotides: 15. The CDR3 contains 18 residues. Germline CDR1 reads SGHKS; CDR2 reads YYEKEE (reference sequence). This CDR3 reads CASSFTEGRTGAIYEQYF. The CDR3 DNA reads TGTGCCAGCAGCTTCACCGAGGGTCGGACAGGGGCAATCTACGAGCAGTACTTC.

DNA for the CDR3: TGTGCCAGCAAGCACAATGAGCAGTTCTTC. It yields the protein CASKHNEQFF. This chain uses TRBV28 with TRBJ2-1, with D unclear. Germline V lookup: CDR1 MDHEN, CDR2 SYDVKM. The CDR3 is 10 residues long. Trimming pared 7 bases from V and 5 bases from J, leaving 3 bases between.

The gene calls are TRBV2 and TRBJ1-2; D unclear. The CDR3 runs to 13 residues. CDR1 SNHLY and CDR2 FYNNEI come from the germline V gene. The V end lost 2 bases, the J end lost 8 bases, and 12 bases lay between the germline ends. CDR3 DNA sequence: TGTGCCAGCAGTGAAATGCGTGGATGGGGCTACACCTTC. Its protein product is CASSEMRGWGYTF.

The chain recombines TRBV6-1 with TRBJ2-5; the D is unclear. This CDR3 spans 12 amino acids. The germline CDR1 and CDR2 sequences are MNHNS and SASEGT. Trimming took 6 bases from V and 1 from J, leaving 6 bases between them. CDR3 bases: TGTGCCAGCAGACTTGCCCAAGAGACCCAGTACTTC. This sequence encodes CASRLAQETQYF.

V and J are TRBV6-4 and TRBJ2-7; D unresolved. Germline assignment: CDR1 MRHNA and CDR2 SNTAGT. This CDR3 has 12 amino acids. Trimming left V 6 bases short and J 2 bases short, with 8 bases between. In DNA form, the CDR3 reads TGTGCCAGCAGAACAGATGCCTACGAGCAGTACTTC. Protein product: CASRTDAYEQYF.

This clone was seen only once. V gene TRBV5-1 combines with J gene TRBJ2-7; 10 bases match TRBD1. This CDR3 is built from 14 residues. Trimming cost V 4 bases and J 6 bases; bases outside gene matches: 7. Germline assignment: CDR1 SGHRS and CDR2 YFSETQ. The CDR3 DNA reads TGCGCCAGCAGCCGAGCGACAGGGGGCTCCGAGCAGTACTTC. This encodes CASSRATGGSEQYF.

This chain's CDR3 is CASSLGDRVDEQYF. In DNA, the CDR3 is TGCGCCAGCAGCTTGGGGGATAGGGTCGACGAGCAGTACTTC. V gene TRBV5-1 combines with J gene TRBJ2-7; D gene unclear. Trimming shortened V by 0 bases and J by 5 bases, and 12 bases separated the two germline ends. Germline CDR1 and CDR2: SGHRS and YFSETQ. CDR3 length equals 14 residues.

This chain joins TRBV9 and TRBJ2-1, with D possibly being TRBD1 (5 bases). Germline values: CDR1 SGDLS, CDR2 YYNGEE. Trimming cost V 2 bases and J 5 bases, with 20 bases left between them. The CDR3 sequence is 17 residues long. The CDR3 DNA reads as TGTGCCAGCAGCGTTTCGCCAAGGGGTTCGGTGGACAATGAGCAGTTCTTC. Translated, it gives CASSVSPRGSVDNEQFF. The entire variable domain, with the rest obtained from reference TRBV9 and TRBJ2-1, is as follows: DSGVTQTPKHLITATGQRVTLRCSPRSGDLSVYWYQQSLDQGLQFLIQYYNGEERAKGNILERFSAQQFPDLHSELNLSSLELGDSALYFCASSVSPRGSVDNEQFFGPGTRLTVL.

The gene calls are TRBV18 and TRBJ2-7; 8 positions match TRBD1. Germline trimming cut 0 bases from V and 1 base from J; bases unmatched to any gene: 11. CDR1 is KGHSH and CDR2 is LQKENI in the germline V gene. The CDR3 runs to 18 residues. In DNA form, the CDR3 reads TGTGCCAGCTCACCACCACATCTACAGGGGGGTTCTTCCTACGAGCAGTACTTC. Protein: CASSPPHLQGGSSYEQYF. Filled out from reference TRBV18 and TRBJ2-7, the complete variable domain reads NAGVMQNPRHLVRRRGQEARLRCSPMKGHSHVYWYRQLPEEGLKFMVYLQKENIIDESGMPKERFSAEFPKEGPSILRIQQVVRGDSAAYFCASSPPHLQGGSSYEQYFGPGTRLTVT.

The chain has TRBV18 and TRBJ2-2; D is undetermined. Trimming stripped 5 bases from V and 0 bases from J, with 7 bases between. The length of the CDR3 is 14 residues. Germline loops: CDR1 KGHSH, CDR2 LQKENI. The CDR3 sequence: CASSFAPNTGELFF. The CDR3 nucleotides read TGTGCCAGCTCATTTGCGCCGAACACCGGGGAGCTGTTTTTT.

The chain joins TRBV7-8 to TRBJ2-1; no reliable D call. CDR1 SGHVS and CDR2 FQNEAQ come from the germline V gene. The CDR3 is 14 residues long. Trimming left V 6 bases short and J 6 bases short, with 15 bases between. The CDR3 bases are TGTGCCAGCAGGCTCCGGATCCAGGCCAATGAGCAGTTCTTC. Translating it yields CASRLRIQANEQFF.

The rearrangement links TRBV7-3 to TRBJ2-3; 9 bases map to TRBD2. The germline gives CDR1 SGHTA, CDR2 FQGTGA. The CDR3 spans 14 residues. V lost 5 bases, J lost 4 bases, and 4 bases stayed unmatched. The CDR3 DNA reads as TGTGCCAGCAGCCTCCGCGGGGGGGCAGATACGCAGTATTTT. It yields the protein CASSLRGGADTQYF.